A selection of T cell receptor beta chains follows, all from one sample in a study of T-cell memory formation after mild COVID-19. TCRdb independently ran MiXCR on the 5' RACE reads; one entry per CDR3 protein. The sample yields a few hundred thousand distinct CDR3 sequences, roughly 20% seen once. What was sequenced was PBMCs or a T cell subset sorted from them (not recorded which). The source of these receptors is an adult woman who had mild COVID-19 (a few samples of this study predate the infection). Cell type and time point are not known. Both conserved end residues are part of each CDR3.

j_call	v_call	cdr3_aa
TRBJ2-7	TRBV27	CTSSLFRDTYEQYF
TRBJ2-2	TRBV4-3	CASSQDASGVDWAGELFF
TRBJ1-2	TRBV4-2	CASSQDRKDYGYTF
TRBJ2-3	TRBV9	CASSAPGTPHTQYF
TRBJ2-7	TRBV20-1	CSARPGGSYYEQYF
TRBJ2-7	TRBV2	CASSEQGEDYEQYF
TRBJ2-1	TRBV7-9	CASSLVTGLDNEQFF
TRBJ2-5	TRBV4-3	CASSQEGPSGRQTQYF
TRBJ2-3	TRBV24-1	CATSDLGRGQTDTQYF
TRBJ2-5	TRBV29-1	CSGLGIGETQYF